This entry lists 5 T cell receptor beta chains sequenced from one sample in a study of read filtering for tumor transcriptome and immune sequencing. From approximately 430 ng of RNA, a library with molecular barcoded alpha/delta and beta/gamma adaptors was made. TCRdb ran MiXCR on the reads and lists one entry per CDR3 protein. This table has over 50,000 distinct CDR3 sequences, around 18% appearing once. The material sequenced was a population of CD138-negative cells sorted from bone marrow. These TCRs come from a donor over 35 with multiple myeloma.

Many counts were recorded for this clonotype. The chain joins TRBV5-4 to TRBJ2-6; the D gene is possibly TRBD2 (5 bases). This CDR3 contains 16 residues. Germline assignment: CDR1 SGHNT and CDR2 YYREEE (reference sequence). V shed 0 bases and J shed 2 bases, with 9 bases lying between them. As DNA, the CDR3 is TGTGCCAGCAGCTTGGTGAGGGAAGCTGGGGCCAACGTCCTGACTTTC. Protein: CASSLVREAGANVLTF. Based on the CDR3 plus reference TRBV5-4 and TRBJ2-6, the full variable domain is ETGVTQSPTHLIKTRGQQVTLRCSSQSGHNTVSWYQQALGQGPQFIFQYYREEENGRGNFPPRFSGLQFPNYSSELNVNALELDDSALYLCASSLVREAGANVLTFGAGSRLTVL.

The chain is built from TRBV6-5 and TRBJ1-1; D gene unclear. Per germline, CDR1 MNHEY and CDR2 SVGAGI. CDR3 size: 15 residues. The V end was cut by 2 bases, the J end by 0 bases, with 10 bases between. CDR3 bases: TGTGCCAGCAGTTACGGGGAGGGCATGAACACTGAAGCTTTCTTT. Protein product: CASSYGEGMNTEAFF.

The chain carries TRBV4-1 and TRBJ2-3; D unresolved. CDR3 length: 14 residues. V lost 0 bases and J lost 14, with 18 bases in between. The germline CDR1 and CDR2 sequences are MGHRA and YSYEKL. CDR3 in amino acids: CASSQDRAETATYF. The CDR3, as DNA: TGCGCCAGCAGCCAAGATCGGGCGGAAACAGCTACGTATTTT.

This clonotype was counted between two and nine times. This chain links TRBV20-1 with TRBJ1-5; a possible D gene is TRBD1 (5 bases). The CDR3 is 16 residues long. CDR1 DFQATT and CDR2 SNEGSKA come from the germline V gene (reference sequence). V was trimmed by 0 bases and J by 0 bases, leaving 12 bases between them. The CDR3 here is CSARDLGRHSNQPQHF. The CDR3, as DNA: TGCAGTGCTAGAGACCTGGGACGGCATAGCAATCAGCCCCAGCATTTT.

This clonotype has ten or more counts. This CDR3 is CASSSRSPQYF. CDR3 DNA sequence: TGTGCCAGCAGCTCTAGAAGCCCACAGTATTTT. This sequence joins TRBV5-6 and TRBJ2-3; D is unresolved. Trimming removed 3 bases at V and 12 bases at J, with 11 bases between. This CDR3 has 11 amino acids. Germline CDR1 SGHDT, CDR2 YYEEEE.